The present entry profiles one T cell receptor (beta chain) with its context. Its antigen is not known. Primers: 60 Vbeta forward and 13 Jbeta reverse. Sequencing was performed with immunoSEQ multiplex PCR; in TCRdb, only in-frame clones are kept and a portion is missing. Here the sample spans 160,000 or so clones, roughly 80% being singletons. This sample was included in a study of cytomegalovirus exposure and HLA in healthy donors. Study-wide findings and caveats: In a later analysis, most CMV-associated TCR beta chains appeared HLA-restricted. About 90% or about 30% of the time was how often most TCR beta V segments were productive, according to an earlier analysis.

The CDR3 contains 12 residues. This TCR was recovered from a male donor in good health and CMV-seropositive. The V and J genes are TRBV7-5 and TRBJ2-3; TRBD2 reflects the table's D call only, with no check against the DNA. TRBV7-5 is a recognized pseudogene. What was sequenced was PBMCs. The CDR3 DNA sequence: TGTGTCAGAAGCTTAGACACGACTTGGCAGTATTTT. It is translated as CVRSLDTTWQYF.